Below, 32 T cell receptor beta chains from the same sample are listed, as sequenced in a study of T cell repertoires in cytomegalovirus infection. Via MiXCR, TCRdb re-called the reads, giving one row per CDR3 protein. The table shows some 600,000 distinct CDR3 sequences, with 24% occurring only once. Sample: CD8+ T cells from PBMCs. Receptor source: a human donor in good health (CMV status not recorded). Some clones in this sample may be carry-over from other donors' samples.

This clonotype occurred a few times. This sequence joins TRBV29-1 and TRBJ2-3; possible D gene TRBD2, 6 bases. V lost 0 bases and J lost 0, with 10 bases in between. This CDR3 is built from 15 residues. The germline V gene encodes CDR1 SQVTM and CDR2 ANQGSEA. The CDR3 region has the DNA TGCAGCGTTGAAGAGCGGGGCGGTAGCACAGATACGCAGTATTTT. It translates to CSVEERGGSTDTQYF.

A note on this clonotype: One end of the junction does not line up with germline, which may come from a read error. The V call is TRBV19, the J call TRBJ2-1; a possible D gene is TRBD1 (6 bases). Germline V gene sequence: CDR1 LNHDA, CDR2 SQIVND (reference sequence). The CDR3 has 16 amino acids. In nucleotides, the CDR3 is TGTGTCAGTAGAAATGAGGGGGTTAGAATGGCCAATGAGCAGTTCTTC. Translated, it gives CVSRNEGVRMANEQFF.

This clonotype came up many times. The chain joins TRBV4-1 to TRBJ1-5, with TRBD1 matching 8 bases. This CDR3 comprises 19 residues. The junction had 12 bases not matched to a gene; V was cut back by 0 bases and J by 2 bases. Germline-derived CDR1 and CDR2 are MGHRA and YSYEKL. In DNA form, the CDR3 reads TGCGCCAGCAGCCAAGATTCCGGACAGGGAGGAATGGGCAATCAGCCCCAGCATTTT. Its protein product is CASSQDSGQGGMGNQPQHF.

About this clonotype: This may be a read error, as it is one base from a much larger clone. The CDR3 region has the DNA TGTGCCAGCAGGTGGCCAGGGAATGAGCAGTTCTTC. It encodes CASRWPGNEQFF. The chain joins TRBV6-1 to TRBJ2-1, with D possibly matching TRBD1 (5 bases). CDR3 length: 12 residues. In germline, CDR1 is MNHNS, CDR2 SASEGT. Trimming left V 6 bases short and J 7 bases short, with 10 bases between.

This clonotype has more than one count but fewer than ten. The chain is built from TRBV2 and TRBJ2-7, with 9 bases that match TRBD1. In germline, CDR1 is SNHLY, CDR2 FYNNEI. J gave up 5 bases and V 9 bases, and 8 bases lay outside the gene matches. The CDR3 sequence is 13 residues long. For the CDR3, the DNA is TGTGCCAGTCTCGGGACAGGGCGAGACGAGCAGTACTTC. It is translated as CASLGTGRDEQYF.

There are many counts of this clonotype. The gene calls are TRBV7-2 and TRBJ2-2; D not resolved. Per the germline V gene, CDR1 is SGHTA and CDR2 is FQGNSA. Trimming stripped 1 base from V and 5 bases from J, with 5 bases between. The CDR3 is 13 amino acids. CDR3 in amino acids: CASSLEPTGELFF. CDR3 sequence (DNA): TGTGCCAGCAGCTTAGAGCCAACCGGGGAGCTGTTTTTT.

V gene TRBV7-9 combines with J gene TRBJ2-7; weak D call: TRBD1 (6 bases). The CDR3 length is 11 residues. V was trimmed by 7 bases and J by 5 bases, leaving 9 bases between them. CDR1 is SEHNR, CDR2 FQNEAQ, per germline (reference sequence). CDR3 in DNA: TGTGCCAGCAAGGGGGACAACGAGCAGTACTTC. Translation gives CASKGDNEQYF.

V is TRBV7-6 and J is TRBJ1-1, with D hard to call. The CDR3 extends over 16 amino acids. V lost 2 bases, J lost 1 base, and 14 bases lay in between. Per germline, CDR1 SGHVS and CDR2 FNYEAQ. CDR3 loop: CASSLFLAIPNTEAFF. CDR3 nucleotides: TGTGCCAGCAGCTTATTCCTCGCCATCCCGAACACTGAAGCTTTCTTT.

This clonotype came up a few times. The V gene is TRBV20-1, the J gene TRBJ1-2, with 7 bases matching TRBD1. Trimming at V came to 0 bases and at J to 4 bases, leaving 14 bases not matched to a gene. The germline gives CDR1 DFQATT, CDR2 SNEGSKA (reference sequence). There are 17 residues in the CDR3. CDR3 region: CSARDGQVRGATYGYTF. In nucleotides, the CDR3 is TGCAGTGCTAGAGATGGACAGGTGCGGGGTGCGACCTATGGCTACACCTTC.

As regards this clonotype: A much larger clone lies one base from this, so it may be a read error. CDR3 DNA sequence: TGTGCCAGCAGTTCCGGATTTCAAGAGAACCAGTACTTC. Its translation is CASSSGFQENQYF. This chain uses TRBV12-3 or TRBV12-4 with TRBJ2-5; D not certain. CDR3 length equals 13 residues.

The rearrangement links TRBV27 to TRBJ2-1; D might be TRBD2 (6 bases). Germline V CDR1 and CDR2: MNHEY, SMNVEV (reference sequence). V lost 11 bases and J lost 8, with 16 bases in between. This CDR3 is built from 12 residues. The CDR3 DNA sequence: TGTGCCTCTGGGGCGGGGCCTTATGAGCAGTTCTTC. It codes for CASGAGPYEQFF.

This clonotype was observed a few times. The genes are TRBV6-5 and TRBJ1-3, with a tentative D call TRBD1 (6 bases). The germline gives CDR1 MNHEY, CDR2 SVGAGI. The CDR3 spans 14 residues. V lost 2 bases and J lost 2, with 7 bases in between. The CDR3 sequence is CASSYRGAGNTIYF. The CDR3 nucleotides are TGTGCCAGCAGTTACAGGGGGGCTGGAAACACCATATATTTT.

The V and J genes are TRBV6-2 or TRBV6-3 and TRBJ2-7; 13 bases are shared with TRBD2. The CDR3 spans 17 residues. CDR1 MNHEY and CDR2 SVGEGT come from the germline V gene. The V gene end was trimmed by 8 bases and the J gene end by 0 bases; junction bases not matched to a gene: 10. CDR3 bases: TGTGCCAGCGCCGGACTAGCGGGGGACCTGTCCTCCTACGAGCAGTACGTC. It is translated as CASAGLAGDLSSYEQYV.

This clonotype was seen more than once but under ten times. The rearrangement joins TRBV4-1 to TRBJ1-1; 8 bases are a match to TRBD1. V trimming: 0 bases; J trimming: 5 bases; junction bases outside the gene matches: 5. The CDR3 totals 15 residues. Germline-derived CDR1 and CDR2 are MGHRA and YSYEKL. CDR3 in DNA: TGCGCCAGCAGCCAAGATCCAGGGGGCGCGACTGAAGCTTTCTTT. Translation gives CASSQDPGGATEAFF.

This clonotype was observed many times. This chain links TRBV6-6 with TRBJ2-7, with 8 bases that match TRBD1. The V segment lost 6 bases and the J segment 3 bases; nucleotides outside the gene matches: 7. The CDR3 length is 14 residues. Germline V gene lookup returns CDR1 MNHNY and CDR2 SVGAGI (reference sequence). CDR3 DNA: TGTGCCAGCAGACCCGGACAGGGTAACTACGAGCAGTACGTC. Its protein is CASRPGQGNYEQYV.

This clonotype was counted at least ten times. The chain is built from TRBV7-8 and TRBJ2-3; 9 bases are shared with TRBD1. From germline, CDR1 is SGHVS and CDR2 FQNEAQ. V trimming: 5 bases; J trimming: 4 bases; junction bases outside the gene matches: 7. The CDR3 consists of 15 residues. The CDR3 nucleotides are TGTGCCAGCAGCATAACAGGGGGCAGAGCAGATACGCAGTATTTT. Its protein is CASSITGGRADTQYF.

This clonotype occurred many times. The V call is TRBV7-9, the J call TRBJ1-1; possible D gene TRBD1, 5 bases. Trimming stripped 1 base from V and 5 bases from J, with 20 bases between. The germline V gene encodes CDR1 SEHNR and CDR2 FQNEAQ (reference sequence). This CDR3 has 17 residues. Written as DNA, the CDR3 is TGTGCCAGCAGCTTAGAAGGTAGTTGGGACCGGACGACTGAAGCTTTCTTT. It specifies CASSLEGSWDRTTEAFF.

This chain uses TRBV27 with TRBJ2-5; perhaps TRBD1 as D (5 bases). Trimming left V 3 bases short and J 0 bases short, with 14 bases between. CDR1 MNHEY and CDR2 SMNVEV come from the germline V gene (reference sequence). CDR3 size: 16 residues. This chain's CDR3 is CASSLTPTVDQETQYF. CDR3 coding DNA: TGTGCCAGCAGTTTGACCCCGACAGTAGACCAAGAGACCCAGTACTTC.

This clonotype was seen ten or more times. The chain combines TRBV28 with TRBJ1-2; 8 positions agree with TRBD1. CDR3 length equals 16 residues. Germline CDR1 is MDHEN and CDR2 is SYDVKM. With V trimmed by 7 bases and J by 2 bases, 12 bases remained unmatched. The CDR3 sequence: CASITGAGGRNYGYTF. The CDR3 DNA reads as TGTGCCAGCATCACTGGGGCAGGGGGCAGGAACTATGGCTACACCTTC.

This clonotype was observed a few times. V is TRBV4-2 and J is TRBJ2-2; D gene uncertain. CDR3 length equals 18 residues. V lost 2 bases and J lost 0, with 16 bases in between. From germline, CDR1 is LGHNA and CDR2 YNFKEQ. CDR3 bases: TGTGCCAGCAGCCAACGATTAAGGCAGACGGCGAACACCGGGGAGCTGTTTTTT. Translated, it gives CASSQRLRQTANTGELFF.

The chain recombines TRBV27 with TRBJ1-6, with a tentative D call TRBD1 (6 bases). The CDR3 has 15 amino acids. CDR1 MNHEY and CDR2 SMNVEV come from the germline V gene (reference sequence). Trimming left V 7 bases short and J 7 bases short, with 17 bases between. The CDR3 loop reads CASTRGGGGNSPLHF. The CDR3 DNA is TGTGCCAGCACTCGTGGGGGGGGCGGCAATTCACCCCTCCACTTT.

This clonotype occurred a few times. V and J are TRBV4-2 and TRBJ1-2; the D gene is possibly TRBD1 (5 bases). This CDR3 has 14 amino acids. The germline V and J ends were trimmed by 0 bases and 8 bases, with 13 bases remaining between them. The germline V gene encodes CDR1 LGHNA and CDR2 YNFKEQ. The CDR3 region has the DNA TGTGCCAGCAGCCAAGAAAGGGGTCTAGAAGGCTACACCTTC. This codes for CASSQERGLEGYTF.

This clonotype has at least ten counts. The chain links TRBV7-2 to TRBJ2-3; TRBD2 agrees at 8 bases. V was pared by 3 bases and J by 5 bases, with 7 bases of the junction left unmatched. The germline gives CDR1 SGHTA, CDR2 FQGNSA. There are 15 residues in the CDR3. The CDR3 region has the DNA TGTGCCAGCAGCTTCCCCGGGGGGGCGATAGATACGCAGTATTTT. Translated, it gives CASSFPGGAIDTQYF.

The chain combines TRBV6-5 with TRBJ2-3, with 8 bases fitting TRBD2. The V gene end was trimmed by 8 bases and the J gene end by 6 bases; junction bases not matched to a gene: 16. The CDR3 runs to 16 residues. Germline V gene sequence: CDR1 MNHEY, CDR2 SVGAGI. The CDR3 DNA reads TGTGCCAGCTGGTCCGGGGGGGGCGCGGGTACGGATACGCAGTATTTT. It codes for CASWSGGGAGTDTQYF.

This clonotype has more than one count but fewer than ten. The CDR3 DNA reads TGTGCCAGCAGTAACAGGGGTTCCCAGCCCCAGCATTTT. Translating gives CASSNRGSQPQHF. The chain recombines TRBV6-5 with TRBJ1-5; 7 bases fit TRBD1. CDR1 and CDR2 from the germline V gene are MNHEY and SVGAGI. The trim removed 5 bases at V and 7 bases at J, leaving 5 bases unmatched. This CDR3 contains 13 residues.

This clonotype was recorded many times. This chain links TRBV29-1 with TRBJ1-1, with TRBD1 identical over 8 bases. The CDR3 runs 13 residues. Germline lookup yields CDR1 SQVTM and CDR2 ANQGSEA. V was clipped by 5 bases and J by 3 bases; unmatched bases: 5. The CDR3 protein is CSVLTGEDTEAFF. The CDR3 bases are TGCAGCGTTTTGACAGGGGAGGACACTGAAGCTTTCTTT. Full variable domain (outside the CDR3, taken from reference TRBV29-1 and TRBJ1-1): SAVISQKPSRDICQRGTSLTIQCQVDSQVTMMFWYRQQPGQSLTLIATANQGSEATYESGFVIDKFPISRPNLTFSTLTVSNMSPEDSSIYLCSVLTGEDTEAFFGQGTRLTVV.

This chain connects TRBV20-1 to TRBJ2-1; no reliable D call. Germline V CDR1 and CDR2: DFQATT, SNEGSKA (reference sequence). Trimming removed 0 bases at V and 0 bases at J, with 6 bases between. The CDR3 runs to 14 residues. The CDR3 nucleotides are TGCAGTGCTAGAGAACTGACCTCCTACAATGAGCAGTTCTTC. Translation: CSARELTSYNEQFF.

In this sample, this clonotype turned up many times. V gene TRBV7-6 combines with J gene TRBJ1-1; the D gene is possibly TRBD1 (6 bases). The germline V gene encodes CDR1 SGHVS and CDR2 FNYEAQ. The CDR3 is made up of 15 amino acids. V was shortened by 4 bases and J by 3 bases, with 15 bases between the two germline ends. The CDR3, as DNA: TGTGCCAGCAGCTCGCCGGGGGGGGCGGACACTGAAGCTTTCTTT. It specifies CASSSPGGADTEAFF.

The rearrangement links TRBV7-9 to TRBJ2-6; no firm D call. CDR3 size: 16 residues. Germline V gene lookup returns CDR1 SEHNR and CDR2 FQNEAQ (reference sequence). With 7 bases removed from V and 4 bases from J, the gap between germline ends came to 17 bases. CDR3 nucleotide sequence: TGTGCCAGCATTACTTTAGTCAGTCCGGGGGCCAACGTCCTGACTTTC. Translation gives CASITLVSPGANVLTF.

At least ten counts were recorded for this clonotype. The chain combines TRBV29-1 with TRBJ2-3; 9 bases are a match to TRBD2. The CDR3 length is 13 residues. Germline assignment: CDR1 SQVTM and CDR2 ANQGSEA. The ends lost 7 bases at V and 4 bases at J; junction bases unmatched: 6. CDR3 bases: TGCAGCGACCTAGCGGGAATGGCAGATACGCAGTATTTT. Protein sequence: CSDLAGMADTQYF.

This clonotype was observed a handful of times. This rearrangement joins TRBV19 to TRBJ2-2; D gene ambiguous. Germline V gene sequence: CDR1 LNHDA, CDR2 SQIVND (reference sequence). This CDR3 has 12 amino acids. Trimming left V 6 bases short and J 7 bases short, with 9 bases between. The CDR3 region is CASSFSRGELFF. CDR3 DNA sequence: TGTGCCAGTAGCTTCTCGCGCGGGGAGCTGTTTTTT.

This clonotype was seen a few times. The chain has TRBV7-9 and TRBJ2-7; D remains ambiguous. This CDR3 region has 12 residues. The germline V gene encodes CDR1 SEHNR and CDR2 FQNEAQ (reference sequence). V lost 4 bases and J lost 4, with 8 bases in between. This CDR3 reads CASSWHPYEQYF. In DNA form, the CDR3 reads TGTGCCAGCAGCTGGCACCCTTACGAGCAGTACTTC.